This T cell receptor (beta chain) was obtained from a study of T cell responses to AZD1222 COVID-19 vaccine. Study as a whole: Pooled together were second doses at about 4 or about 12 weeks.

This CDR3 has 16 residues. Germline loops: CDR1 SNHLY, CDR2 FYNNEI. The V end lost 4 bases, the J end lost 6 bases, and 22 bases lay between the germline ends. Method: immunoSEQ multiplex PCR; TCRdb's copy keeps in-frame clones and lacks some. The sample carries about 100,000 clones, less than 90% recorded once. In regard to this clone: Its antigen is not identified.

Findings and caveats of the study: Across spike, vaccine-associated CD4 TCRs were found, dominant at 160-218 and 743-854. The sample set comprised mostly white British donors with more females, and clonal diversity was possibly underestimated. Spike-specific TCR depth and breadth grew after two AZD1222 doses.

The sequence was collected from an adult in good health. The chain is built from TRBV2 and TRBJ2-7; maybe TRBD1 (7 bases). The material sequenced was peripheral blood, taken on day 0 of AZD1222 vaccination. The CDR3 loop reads CASSGVLAGGGGEQYF. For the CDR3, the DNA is TGTGCCAGCAGTGGGGTTTTGGCAGGGGGAGGCGGCGAGCAGTACTTC.